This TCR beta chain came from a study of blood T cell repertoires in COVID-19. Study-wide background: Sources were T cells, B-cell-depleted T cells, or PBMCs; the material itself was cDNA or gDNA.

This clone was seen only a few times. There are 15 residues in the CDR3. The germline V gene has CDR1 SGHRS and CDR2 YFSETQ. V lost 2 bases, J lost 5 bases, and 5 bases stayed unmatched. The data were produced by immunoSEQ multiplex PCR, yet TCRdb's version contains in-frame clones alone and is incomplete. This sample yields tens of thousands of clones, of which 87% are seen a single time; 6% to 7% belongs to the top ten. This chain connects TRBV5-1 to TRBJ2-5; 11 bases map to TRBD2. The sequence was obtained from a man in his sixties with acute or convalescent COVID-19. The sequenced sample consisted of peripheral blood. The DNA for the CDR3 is TGCGCCAGCAGCTTTTCACTAGCGGGGGTGGAGACCCAGTACTTC. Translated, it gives CASSFSLAGVETQYF.